The entry below gives a single T cell receptor (beta chain) sequence along with its context. The sample is drawn from a study of blood T cell repertoires in COVID-19. The overall study: Sites in the United States, Italy and Spain provided acute and convalescent COVID-19 samples.

CDR3 length equals 17 residues. V was pared by 3 bases and J by 1 base, with 10 bases of the junction left unmatched. Germline V gene lookup returns CDR1 KGHSH and CDR2 LQKENI. Participants, roughly 18 to 90 years old, spanned about 26 US areas. Individuals in the exposed group had encountered a COVID-19 case within 2 weeks preceding study entry. Sequenced by immunoSEQ multiplex PCR; TCRdb stores in-frame clones only, minus some. Of roughly 58,000 clones in the sample, around 65% are singletons; the top ten hold roughly 49%. Material for sequencing was PBMCs or T cells enriched from blood (not recorded which). This clonotype originated in a woman aged 55-69 years who had been exposed to COVID-19. The rearrangement uses TRBV18 and TRBJ2-5; 8 nucleotides line up with TRBD2. The CDR3, as DNA: TGTGCCAGCTCACCGTCGATGCCTGCGGGGGGCCAAGAGACCCAGTACTTC. Residues: CASSPSMPAGGQETQYF. The full variable domain, rest sourced from reference TRBV18 and TRBJ2-5, is NAGVMQNPRHLVRRRGQEARLRCSPMKGHSHVYWYRQLPEEGLKFMVYLQKENIIDESGMPKERFSAEFPKEGPSILRIQQVVRGDSAAYFCASSPSMPAGGQETQYFGPGTRLLVL.